The clone carrying this T cell receptor (beta chain) was seen repeatedly, ten times or more. As yet, its antigen is unknown. The sample comes from a study of T cells after yellow fever vaccination. Study information: For low cell numbers, libraries were made with SMART-Seq v4 Ultra Low Input. Findings and limits, study-wide: It was the secondary response that reached its peak faster, day 5 versus 15, but it was weaker. Clones from primary vaccination mostly reappeared after the booster (around 96% CD4, around 90% CD8).

CDR3 length equals 13 residues. Germline-derived CDR1 and CDR2 are SGHRS and YFSETQ. Deletions cut 5 bases from V and 3 bases from J, with 12 bases between. TCRdb re-called the 5' RACE reads with MiXCR, one entry per CDR3 protein. The sample lists about 49,000 distinct CDR3 sequences; 7.4% were seen once. The starting material was CD8+ T cells sorted from PBMCs, obtained roughly 14 days after the first yellow fever vaccination. The chain links TRBV5-1 to TRBJ2-7; D assignment may be TRBD1 or TRBD2 (5 bases each). The receptor comes from a man younger than 35 who received the YFV17D yellow fever vaccine. The CDR3 sequence is CASRDWDGYEQYF. The CDR3 DNA sequence: TGCGCCAGCAGGGATTGGGACGGCTACGAGCAGTACTTC.